This T cell receptor (beta chain) is drawn from a study of blood T cell repertoires in COVID-19. Study-wide background: Sources were T cells, B-cell-depleted T cells, or PBMCs; the material itself was cDNA or gDNA.

Recovered status applied to Cohort 3 donors who had two consecutive negative PCRs. It also applied to those with clearance or with symptom resolution. In the authors' workflow: For nucleated cells, counts were estimated from reference gene primer amplification. TCRdb's table, derived via immunoSEQ multiplex PCR, lists solely in-frame clones and lacks some. V, J and clone size were drawn from that table, and D and trimming were deduced from the DNA. The sample lists around 470,000 clones; 90% were seen once. Germline V gives CDR1 SGDLS, CDR2 YYNGEE. With V trimmed by 0 bases and J by 6 bases, 9 bases remained unmatched. The CDR3 runs 17 residues.

Sequences were obtained from PBMCs or T cells enriched from blood (not recorded which). The TCR sequence derives from a man between 18 and 29 years old who had recovered from COVID-19. The rearrangement links TRBV9 to TRBJ1-6, with 7 bases identical to TRBD1. The DNA of the CDR3 is TGTGCCAGCAGCGTAGGACAGGGTGGTGGTAGTAATTCACCCCTCCACTTT. Translation gives CASSVGQGGGSNSPLHF.